This T cell receptor (beta chain) came from a study of T and B cells in COVID-19 patients. For the study at large: COVID-19 patients gave peripheral blood either during active infection or after recovery. Critical illness requiring mechanical ventilation or extracorporeal membrane oxygenation affected 12 of 20 active-infection patients.

Blood genomic DNA input for TRB amplification was roughly 220-500 ng. Findings and limits, study-wide: Few blood samples existed from mildly ill patients during symptoms or early in severe cases.

TRB rearrangements were amplified by multiplex PCR with BIOMED2 TRB-A/B primers. TCRdb processed the multiplex PCR reads anew with MiXCR; each CDR3 protein has one entry. The sample has about 4,000 distinct CDR3 sequences; 20% to 25% are singletons. In this sample, this clonotype turned up a few times. Its antigen is unidentified. The source is a human donor with active COVID-19. Sample: blood.

The DNA for the CDR3 is TGTGCCAGCAGAACCGTAGGACTGGGGCCGGAGGGTAACTATGGCTACACCTTC. Amino acid sequence: CASRTVGLGPEGNYGYTF. J is TRBJ1-2 and V is TRBV27, with D tentatively TRBD1 (5 bases). CDR3 length: 18 residues. Between the trimmed V and J ends, which lost 6 bases and 1 base, there was a span of 24 bases. Germline V CDR1 and CDR2: MNHEY, SMNVEV (reference sequence).